A selection of T cell receptor beta chains follows, all from one sample in a study of blood T cell repertoires in COVID-19. Data came from immunoSEQ multiplex PCR; TCRdb stores just in-frame clones and leaves some out. The sample carries roughly 170,000 clones, approximately 84% recorded once. Specimen: PBMCs or T cells enriched from blood (not recorded which). The receptor set was obtained from a middle-aged woman with acute COVID-19. The conserved cysteine and the conserved F or W are not part of the CDR3 here. D genes are given only for firm matches.

>13|TRBV19|TRBJ1-5|-
ASSIIDISNQPQH
>13|TRBV4-1|TRBJ1-2|-
ASSQGDIANYGYT
>10|TRBV25-1|TRBJ2-1|TRBD1
ASQAPDRVQF
>14|TRBV3-1/TRBV3-2|TRBJ2-3|TRBD2
ASSHQAGRSTDTQY
>12|TRBV30|TRBJ1-3|-
AWSPQSSGNTIY
>14|TRBV9|TRBJ2-5|TRBD1
ASSPRQGGDQETQY
>13|TRBV4-2|TRBJ2-1|TRBD2
ASSRSGSGGNEQF
>14|TRBV25-1|TRBJ1-2|TRBD1
ASSGWTGGVGYGYT
>13|TRBV7-2|TRBJ1-2|-
ASSSYNRAGYGYT
>15|TRBV4-1|TRBJ2-7|TRBD2
ASSQESLLAGVPEQY
>13|TRBV30|TRBJ1-1|-
AWSGGSAMNTEAF
>13|TRBV4-1|TRBJ1-2|-
ASSQRTQGSGGYT
>14|TRBV30|TRBJ1-6|-
AWSWGGNAYNSPLH
>11|TRBV27|TRBJ2-3|-
ASSLEAGDTQY
>14|TRBV21-1|TRBJ2-3|-
ASSNPLQGHTDTQY
>13|TRBV19|TRBJ2-1|TRBD1
ASSPRTGSRNEQF
>12|TRBV7-2|TRBJ2-5|TRBD2
ASSWTSGRETQY
>9|TRBV7-2|TRBJ2-5|-
ASSLASSQY
>11|TRBV19|TRBJ1-6|-
ASRDSNNSPLH
>13|TRBV7-2|TRBJ1-1|-
ASSPGWGQDTEAF
>12|TRBV10-2|TRBJ2-1|TRBD2
ASSVVSGRNEQF
>11|TRBV3-1/TRBV3-2|TRBJ2-5|TRBD2
ASSQAGGKTQY
>10|TRBV5-6|TRBJ1-2|-
ASSFQASGYT
>11|TRBV11-2|TRBJ1-1|-
ASSLARNTEAF
>12|TRBV10-3|TRBJ1-2|-
AISDPWGVDGYT
>11|TRBV20-1|TRBJ2-5|-
SASLGLRETQY
>11|TRBV6-5|TRBJ2-1|-
ASSYRGYNEQF
>14|TRBV5-6|TRBJ2-1|TRBD2
ASSTNPGLAVNEQF
>13|TRBV5-1|TRBJ2-1|TRBD1
ASSPGTGVYNEQF
>13|TRBV6-5|TRBJ2-1|TRBD2
ASGERDHTYNEQF
>16|TRBV5-1|TRBJ2-2|TRBD2
ASSPGTSGRALGGELF
>12|TRBV19|TRBJ1-2|-
ASSPEGRWNGYT
>13|TRBV3-1/TRBV3-2|TRBJ2-1|TRBD2
ASRLGLAGDNEQF
>17|TRBV27|TRBJ1-5|-
ASSLRGAELRYSNQPQH
>12|TRBV27|TRBJ1-4|-
ASSPSAVTGKLF
>13|TRBV2|TRBJ2-3|TRBD2
ASSVGGRGTDTQY
>10|TRBV29-1|TRBJ2-3|-
SAKLSTDTQY
>13|TRBV19|TRBJ1-4|-
ASSPKPRSNEKLF
>14|TRBV19|TRBJ2-3|TRBD2
ASSPLAGGRTDTQY
>13|TRBV5-4|TRBJ2-3|-
ASSLTGSFTDTQY
>12|TRBV7-9|TRBJ2-1|-
ASRSTGLENEQF
>12|TRBV5-1|TRBJ1-2|-
ASALGGGGYGYT
>11|TRBV3-1/TRBV3-2|TRBJ2-2|-
ASKPQGTGELF
>13|TRBV5-1|TRBJ2-3|-
ASSFASIGTDTQY
>12|TRBV5-1|TRBJ2-7|-
ASRRGSGTYEQY
>13|TRBV6-5|TRBJ2-3|TRBD1
ASAIGTGGSDTQY
>13|TRBV6-5|TRBJ2-1|TRBD2
ASRKTSGRNHEQF
>12|TRBV5-1|TRBJ2-7|TRBD1
ASSPGTGIYEQY
>15|TRBV6-1|TRBJ1-3|-
ASREMDSIYSGNTIY
>13|TRBV12-5|TRBJ2-5|TRBD1
ASGTGTGTQETQY
>14|TRBV7-3|TRBJ2-1|-
ASSLIASPGWNEQF
>9|TRBV3-1/TRBV3-2|TRBJ1-2|-
ASSERDGYT
>8|TRBV2|TRBJ2-1|-
ANLGDEQF
>12|TRBV5-1|TRBJ1-2|-
ASSPLQGGYGYT
>15|TRBV4-1|TRBJ2-5|TRBD2
ASSPTSGGNQQETQY
>15|TRBV12-5|TRBJ2-1|-
ASGLTRLRDPSNEQF
>15|TRBV19|TRBJ1-1|-
ASSIGAAGAMNTEAF